These T cell receptor beta chains were read from a single sample in a study of cytomegalovirus exposure and HLA in healthy donors. The assay was immunoSEQ multiplex PCR, and TCRdb's table has in-frame clones only and misses some. The sample has approximately 190,000 clones, about 87% seen once; the top ten hold about 1.2%. Input material: PBMCs. Receptor source: a man aged 30 to 39 in good health and CMV-seronegative. CDR3s include the opening cysteine and the closing phenylalanine or tryptophan. D genes are given only for firm matches. Expanded clones get a size class; other rows say once, few or many, or leave the size out.

j_call,clone_size,d_call,v_call,cdr3_aa,cdr3_nt
TRBJ1-6,.,TRBD1,TRBV7-2,CASTRQGMHSPLHF,TGTGCCAGCACACGACAGGGGATGCATTCACCCCTCCACTTT
TRBJ2-1,.,TRBD2,TRBV5-1,CASSLEPSGRSGNEQFF,TGCGCCAGCAGCTTGGAGCCTAGCGGGAGGTCGGGGAATGAGCAGTTCTTC
TRBJ2-7,few,.,TRBV21-1,CASSKKGQVDLEQYF,TGTGCCAGCAGCAAAAAGGGACAGGTTGATCTCGAGCAGTACTTC
TRBJ1-1,.,.,TRBV5-1,CASSFGQLEMGEAFF,TGCGCCAGCAGCTTTGGACAGCTCGAAATGGGTGAAGCTTTCTTT
TRBJ1-6,.,.,TRBV5-6,CASSLEQLNSPLHF,TGTGCCAGCAGCTTGGAACAGCTAAATTCACCCCTCCACTTT
TRBJ2-7,.,TRBD1,TRBV4-3,CASSPGQGNYEQYF,TGCGCCAGCAGCCCGGGACAGGGGAACTACGAGCAGTACTTC
TRBJ1-2,.,TRBD1,TRBV28,CASSDRVRYTF,TGTGCCAGCAGCGACAGGGTTCGCTACACCTTC
TRBJ2-5,.,.,TRBV30,CAWSEGETQYF,TGTGCCTGGAGTGAGGGGGAGACCCAGTACTTC
TRBJ1-2,.,.,TRBV19,CASSTPGKANYGYTF,TGTGCCAGTAGTACCCCGGGAAAGGCTAACTATGGCTACACCTTC
TRBJ2-7,.,TRBD2,TRBV7-2,CASSLVSSGRVSYEQYF,TGTGCCAGCAGCTTAGTTTCTAGCGGGAGGGTAAGCTACGAGCAGTACTTC
TRBJ1-5,.,TRBD1,TRBV6-6,CASRRTDRQNQPQHF,TGTGCCAGCAGAAGGACGGACAGGCAAAATCAGCCCCAGCATTTT
TRBJ2-7,.,.,TRBV6-5,CASSYLGVGEQYF,TGTGCCAGCAGTTACTTAGGGGTGGGCGAGCAGTACTTC
TRBJ2-5,.,TRBD2,TRBV10-2,CASSEYRLAGGPEQYF,TGCGCCAGCAGTGAGTATCGGCTAGCGGGAGGGCCGGAGCAGTACTTC
TRBJ1-4,few,.,TRBV5-1,CASSLETGSSEKLFF,TGCGCCAGCAGCTTGGAAACAGGGAGTAGTGAAAAACTGTTTTTT
TRBJ1-4,few,TRBD1,TRBV7-9,CASSASSTGANEKLFF,TGTGCCAGCAGCGCTTCATCGACAGGGGCTAATGAAAAACTGTTTTTT
TRBJ2-7,.,.,TRBV10-1,CASNEGEAYEQYF,TGCGCCAGCAACGAGGGGGAAGCCTACGAGCAGTACTTC
TRBJ2-2,.,.,TRBV5-1,CASSLGLRGRMFF,TGCGCCAGCAGCTTGGGATTGCGGGGGCGGATGTTTTTT
TRBJ1-2,.,.,TRBV5-6,CASSHTVRGGGYTF,TGTGCCAGCAGCCATACAGTACGGGGAGGTGGCTACACCTTC
TRBJ2-5,.,TRBD1,TRBV27,CASSPTRQGWETQYF,TGTGCCAGCAGTCCTACTCGACAGGGTTGGGAGACCCAGTACTTC
TRBJ2-3,.,TRBD1,TRBV5-1,CASSLGGQNTDTQYF,TGCGCCAGCAGCTTGGGGGGACAGAACACAGATACGCAGTATTTT
TRBJ1-3,few,.,TRBV19,CASSHGQTLAIYF,TGTGCCAGTAGTCACGGACAGACCCTCGCCATATATTTT
TRBJ2-3,.,TRBD2,TRBV6-5,CASSYAGGRDTQYF,TGTGCCAGCAGTTACGCGGGAGGTCGGGATACGCAGTATTTT
TRBJ2-1,.,TRBD2,TRBV4-1,CASGRGGATEQFF,TGCGCCAGCGGGCGCGGGGGGGCCACTGAGCAGTTCTTC
TRBJ1-1,.,TRBD1,TRBV5-6,CASGRTGVTEAFF,TGTGCCAGCGGCCGTACAGGGGTGACTGAAGCTTTCTTT
TRBJ1-5,few,TRBD1,TRBV27,CASSLDRGHNQPQHF,TGTGCCAGCAGTTTGGACAGGGGACACAATCAGCCCCAGCATTTT
TRBJ2-7,.,.,TRBV27,CASSLGGAYRYEQYF,TGTGCCAGCAGTTTAGGGGGCGCGTACCGCTACGAGCAGTACTTC
TRBJ2-1,.,TRBD2,TRBV11-3,CASSLLGLAGKGEQFF,TGTGCCAGCAGCTTACTGGGACTAGCGGGGAAGGGTGAGCAGTTCTTC
TRBJ2-2,.,.,TRBV12-5,CASGRVLTGELFF,TGTGCTAGTGGTCGGGTTCTAACCGGGGAGCTGTTTTTT
TRBJ2-7,.,.,TRBV9,CASSVAQGLSEQYF,TGTGCCAGCAGCGTAGCACAGGGCCTGAGCGAGCAGTACTTC
TRBJ1-5,.,.,TRBV5-4,CASSFGGASNQPQHF,TGTGCCAGCAGCTTTGGGGGGGCGAGCAATCAGCCCCAGCATTTT
TRBJ1-2,.,TRBD1,TRBV7-9,CASSDRERQGYGYTF,TGTGCCAGCAGTGACAGGGAGCGACAAGGCTATGGCTACACCTTC
TRBJ2-7,.,TRBD2,TRBV6-1,CASSSTRGSLYEQYF,TGTGCCAGCAGTTCTACGCGGGGGTCGCTCTACGAGCAGTACTTC
TRBJ2-4,.,.,TRBV19,CASSIRSGINIQYF,TGTGCCAGTAGTATACGGTCCGGGATAAACATTCAGTACTTC
TRBJ2-2,once,.,TRBV4-3,CASSRQTGGAGELFF,TGCGCCAGCAGCCGACAAACAGGGGGGGCCGGGGAGCTGTTTTTT
TRBJ2-7,.,.,TRBV5-5,CASSLGAGFYEQYF,TGTGCCAGCAGCTTGGGAGCAGGGTTCTACGAGCAGTACTTC